A single sample gave rise to the 14 T cell receptor beta chains below, sequenced in a study of beta chain features in type 1 diabetes. Investigators reverse transcribed all isolated RNA, so they sequenced expressed TCRB transcripts. Measured with immunoSEQ multiplex PCR; TCRdb has only the in-frame clones, and not every one. The table records tens of thousands of clones, roughly three fifths of them present only once. The sequenced sample was Tregs from blood. The receptor source for this set is a young woman in good health.

This clone was recorded once. The chain has TRBV7-9 and TRBJ2-3, with D possibly matching TRBD2 (5 bases). V was clipped by 1 base and J by 1 base, with 9 bases between them. CDR3 length: 15 residues. Germline-derived CDR1 and CDR2 are SEHNR and FQNEAQ (reference sequence). CDR3 region: CASSLGEFGTDTQYF. Written as DNA, the CDR3 is TGTGCCAGCAGCTTAGGGGAGTTCGGCACAGATACGCAGTATTTT.

This clone has a single count. The rearrangement uses TRBV2 and TRBJ2-3; 10 nucleotides align to TRBD2. Trimming cost V 0 bases and J 4 bases; bases outside gene matches: 7. This CDR3 region has 17 residues. The germline gives CDR1 SNHLY, CDR2 FYNNEI. CDR3 amino acids: CASSEALRLAGADTQYF. CDR3 coding DNA: TGTGCCAGCAGTGAAGCGCTTCGTCTAGCGGGAGCAGATACGCAGTATTTT.

This clone has only a few counts. J is TRBJ2-2 and V is TRBV2; a weak D match, TRBD1 (6 bases). V lost 6 bases and J 0 bases, leaving 11 bases between the germline ends. The germline V gene has CDR1 SNHLY and CDR2 FYNNEI. The CDR3 spans 15 residues. The CDR3 DNA sequence: TGTGCCAGCAGGCTGGACAGAGCGAACACCGGGGAGCTGTTTTTT. Translating gives CASRLDRANTGELFF. Variable domain in full (rest from reference TRBV2 and TRBJ2-2): EPEVTQTPSHQVTQMGQEVILRCVPISNHLYFYWYRQILGQKVEFLVSFYNNEISEKSEIFDDQFSVERPDGSNFTLKIRSTKLEDSAMYFCASRLDRANTGELFFGEGSRLTVL.

V and J are TRBV10-3 and TRBJ2-5, with D perhaps being TRBD1 or TRBD2 (6 bases each). Gene TRBJ2-7 matches the end of the DNA better, so the J call may be wrong. The CDR3 consists of 12 residues. CDR1 and CDR2 (germline): ENHRY, SYGVKD. In DNA form, the CDR3 reads TGTGCCATCGGGCTAGGAGGGGGCGAGCAGTACTTC. As protein: CAIGLGGGEQYF.

The rearrangement links TRBV4-2 to TRBJ2-3; weak D call: TRBD1 (6 bases). V was shortened by 5 bases and J by 6 bases, with 21 bases between the two germline ends. The V gene's germline CDR1 is LGHNA and CDR2 YNFKEQ. The CDR3 consists of 16 residues. CDR3 nucleotides: TGTGCCAGCAGCAACCAAGGCAGGGGCCGAGTGGATACGCAGTATTTT. It specifies CASSNQGRGRVDTQYF.

The chain employs TRBV4-1 and TRBJ1-4, with D possibly being TRBD1 (6 bases). V was trimmed by 1 base and J by 4 bases, leaving 13 bases between them. The CDR3 contains 16 residues. Germline lookup yields CDR1 MGHRA and CDR2 YSYEKL. As DNA, the CDR3 is TGCGCCAGCAGCCAAGGGGGACGGACAGTTAATGAAAAACTGTTTTTT. It translates to CASSQGGRTVNEKLFF.

The rearrangement links TRBV4-1 to TRBJ2-7; 9 bases line up with TRBD1. Germline trimming cut 0 bases from V and 3 bases from J; bases unmatched to any gene: 6. The CDR3 extends over 16 amino acids. Germline CDR1 MGHRA, CDR2 YSYEKL. CDR3 amino acids: CASSQDWTGVFYEQYF. The CDR3 nucleotides are TGCGCCAGCAGCCAAGATTGGACAGGGGTCTTCTACGAGCAGTACTTC.

A few counts support this clone. This chain links TRBV18 with TRBJ2-5; TRBD2 might be the D (6 bases). The J call is doubtful: the DNA matches TRBJ2-7 better. Germline loops: CDR1 KGHSH, CDR2 LQKENI. The CDR3 consists of 14 residues. CDR3 amino acids: CASSRAGNSYEQYF. DNA for the CDR3: TGTGCCAGCTCACGGGCGGGGAACTCCTACGAGCAGTACTTC.

The chain carries TRBV6-1 and TRBJ1-2; D is ambiguous. V shed 2 bases and J shed 5 bases, with 6 bases lying between them. This CDR3 spans 12 amino acids. Germline CDR1 reads MNHNS; CDR2 reads SASEGT. CDR3 sequence (DNA): TGTGCCAGCAGTGAACAGACTTATGGCTACACCTTC. Residues: CASSEQTYGYTF.

This clone was observed a few times. CDR3 residues: CASSLTNYEQYF. CDR3 DNA sequence: TGTGCCAGCAGCTTGACTAACTACGAGCAGTACTTC. The chain employs TRBV7-2 and TRBJ2-7; a possible D gene is TRBD2 (5 bases). V gave up 3 bases and J gave up 3 bases, with 6 bases separating them. Germline V gene data show CDR1 as SGHTA and CDR2 as FQGNSA. The CDR3 extends over 12 amino acids.

The chain uses TRBV19 and TRBJ1-5; no clear D. The germline CDR1 and CDR2 sequences are LNHDA and SQIVND (reference sequence). The V and J ends lost 6 bases and 0 bases respectively, with 9 bases between them. The CDR3 totals 14 residues. CDR3 DNA sequence: TGTGCCAGTAGGCGGCTTTATAGCAATCAGCCCCAGCATTTT. Protein: CASRRLYSNQPQHF.

In this sample, this clone turned up once. The rearrangement joins TRBV5-4 to TRBJ1-2; 10 bases are a match to TRBD1. There are 13 residues in the CDR3. Germline V lookup: CDR1 SGHNT, CDR2 YYREEE (reference sequence). With V trimmed by 4 bases and J by 3 bases, 0 bases remained unmatched. The CDR3 region is CASSGQGDYGYTF. Here the CDR3 DNA reads TGTGCCAGCAGCGGACAGGGGGACTATGGCTACACCTTC. The variable domain in full, completed from reference TRBV5-4 and TRBJ1-2, reads ETGVTQSPTHLIKTRGQQVTLRCSSQSGHNTVSWYQQALGQGPQFIFQYYREEENGRGNFPPRFSGLQFPNYSSELNVNALELDDSALYLCASSGQGDYGYTFGSGTRLTVV.

The chain has TRBV6-6 and TRBJ2-7; 8 nucleotides match TRBD2. Germline lookup yields CDR1 MNHNY and CDR2 SVGAGI (reference sequence). CDR3 length: 16 residues. J lost 0 bases, V lost 3 bases, and 7 bases had no gene match. The CDR3 DNA follows: TGTGCCAGCAGTTATGCTTCCAGCGGGAGCTCCTACGAGCAGTACTTC. Protein product: CASSYASSGSSYEQYF.

The rearrangement links TRBV7-3 to TRBJ2-5; TRBD1 agrees at 9 bases. Germline lookup yields CDR1 SGHTA and CDR2 FQGTGA. The CDR3 is 15 residues long. V gave up 2 bases and J gave up 1 base; unmatched junction bases: 2. The CDR3 here is CASSLGTGSQETQYF. CDR3 sequence (DNA): TGTGCCAGCAGCTTAGGGACAGGGTCCCAAGAGACCCAGTACTTC.